The rows below give T cell receptor beta chains drawn from one sample of a study of T cell changes during pregnancy in multiple sclerosis. Only in-frame clones appear in the TCRdb table, and some are missing; sequencing was by immunoSEQ multiplex PCR. This sample has about 24,000 clones, with about nine tenths found just once. Sequenced here: CD8+ T cells from peripheral blood mononuclear cells, sampled in the third trimester of pregnancy. The receptors derive from a female donor in good health, enrolled as a control in a pregnancy study. The CDR3 runs from the conserved cysteine through the conserved F or W. D genes are given only for firm matches. Rows may omit the clone size; those that give it use once, few, many or a size class.

cdr3_length	d_call	clone_size	v_call	j_call	cdr3_nt	cdr3_aa
16	TRBD1	NA	TRBV6-1	TRBJ1-4	TGTGCCAGCAGTGAAATAGGGACAGGGGCAGACGAAAAACTGTTTTTT	CASSEIGTGADEKLFF
12	NA	NA	TRBV5-4	TRBJ2-7	TGTGCCAGCAGCTTCGGGACCTACGAGCAGTACTTC	CASSFGTYEQYF
15	TRBD1	NA	TRBV6-6	TRBJ1-5	TGTGCCAGCAGTAAAGGGACAGGGAGTGATCAGCCCCAGCATTTT	CASSKGTGSDQPQHF
14	TRBD1	once	TRBV5-4	TRBJ2-1	TGTGCCAGCAGCTTGGGGACAGGGGTCTACGAGCAGTTCTTC	CASSLGTGVYEQFF
14	TRBD1	NA	TRBV27	TRBJ1-2	TGTGCCAGTTTTCGACAGGGGGCGGGTTCTGGCTACACCTTC	CASFRQGAGSGYTF
15	TRBD2	NA	TRBV13	TRBJ2-1	TGTGCCAGCAGCCCTCTTAGCGGGGGAGGCAATGAGCAGTTCTTC	CASSPLSGGGNEQFF
15	TRBD2	NA	TRBV4-2	TRBJ2-1	TGTGCCAGCAGCCAAGAAGCGGGGGGGTACAATGAGCAGTTCTTC	CASSQEAGGYNEQFF
15	NA	NA	TRBV7-3	TRBJ2-3	TGTGCCAGCAGCTCAGGTCTAGCCGCGACAGATACGCAGTATTTT	CASSSGLAATDTQYF
10	NA	NA	TRBV2	TRBJ2-7	TGTGCCAGCGAGGGCAGGGAGCAGTACTTC	CASEGREQYF
16	NA	NA	TRBV19	TRBJ2-3	TGTGCCAGTAGCCGTAGAGCCGCGGGAATCACAGATACGCAGTATTTT	CASSRRAAGITDTQYF
16	NA	NA	TRBV7-8	TRBJ2-5	TGTGCCAGCAGCTTCCCAGGGCTAGCGAGAGGGGAGACCCAGTACTTC	CASSFPGLARGETQYF
12	NA	NA	TRBV9	TRBJ1-1	TGTGCCAGCAAGCGCGGGAACACTGAAGCTTTCTTT	CASKRGNTEAFF
17	TRBD1	once	TRBV7-9	TRBJ1-3	TGTGCCAGCAGCGGAGCCATCGGACAGGGCCCTCAAAACACCATATATTTT	CASSGAIGQGPQNTIYF
12	NA	once	TRBV27	TRBJ2-2	TGTGCCAGCAGTTTATCCGCCGGGGAGCTGTTTTTT	CASSLSAGELFF
14	TRBD2	NA	TRBV2	TRBJ2-1	TGTGCCTCTCCCGGGACTAGCTGGGACAATGAGCAGTTCTTC	CASPGTSWDNEQFF
15	TRBD1	NA	TRBV10-3	TRBJ2-7	TGTGCCATCAGTGAGGGGACAGGGGTCCCCTACGAGCAGTACTTC	CAISEGTGVPYEQYF
16	NA	NA	TRBV9	TRBJ2-3	TGTGCCAGCAGCGTACAGGGTTCTCCGAGCACAGATACGCAGTATTTT	CASSVQGSPSTDTQYF
16	NA	NA	TRBV4-1	TRBJ2-3	TGCGCCAGCAGCCAAGTTTTGTTAGATTCCACAGATACGCAGTATTTT	CASSQVLLDSTDTQYF
15	TRBD1	NA	TRBV4-1	TRBJ2-7	TGCGCCAGCAGCCCGCGGGACAGGGCGATCTACGAGCAGTACTTC	CASSPRDRAIYEQYF